These 4 T cell receptor beta chains were sequenced from one sample in a study of tumor-infiltrating lymphocytes in primary liver carcinoma. Production of TCR beta cDNA used roughly 480 ng total RNA together with a constant-region primer. TCR beta libraries came from three nested multiplex PCR rounds using slightly modified ARM-PCR. The study ran its first two PCR rounds for 9 to 10 cycles each, using TRBV1-TRBV30 forward primers and a C-beta reverse primer. TCRdb reprocessed the multiplex PCR reads with MiXCR, giving one entry per CDR3 protein. The data contain about 330,000 distinct CDR3 sequences, approximately 65% of them singletons. Germline DNA was extracted too, while blood RNA derived from unsorted whole blood. The sequenced sample consisted of peripheral blood. These receptor sequences come from a man aged 40-49 years with primary liver carcinoma and hepatitis B virus infection.

As concerns this clonotype: A much larger clone sits a single nucleotide away, making a read error possible. The DNA of the CDR3 is TGTGCCAGCAGTTACTCAAGGAGACAGGGGATAGAGACCCAGTACTTC. Translation gives CASSYSRRQGIETQYF. The rearrangement joins TRBV6-2 or TRBV6-3 to TRBJ2-5, with 8 bases aligning to TRBD1. V lost 0 bases and J lost 4; bases outside the gene matches: 7. Germline CDR1 is MNHEY and CDR2 is SVGEGT. The CDR3 covers 16 residues.

Concerning this clonotype itself: A read error may account for a junction end that differs from germline. The V call is TRBV11-2, the J call TRBJ2-1, with 12 bases matching TRBD1. CDR1 SGHAT and CDR2 FQNNGV come from the germline V gene. CDR3 size: 14 residues. The CDR3 sequence: CASSPGTGGYEQFF. The CDR3 bases are TGTGCCAGCAGCCCTGGGACAGGGGGCTATGAGCAATTCTTC.

This clonotype was found a few times. Germline is not matched at one junction end, which may reflect a read error. This chain uses TRBV6-5 with TRBJ2-3; D uncertain. Per germline, CDR1 MNHEY and CDR2 SVGAGI. The CDR3 consists of 11 residues. The CDR3 bases are TGTGTCAGCAGCCACTTGGGTACGCAGTATTTT. Amino acids: CVSSHLGTQYF.

The sample holds one count of this clonotype. This may be a read error: a much more frequent sequence differs by one nucleotide. The V call is TRBV6-6, the J call TRBJ2-3; D possibly matches TRBD1 or TRBD2 (5 bases each). The CDR3 length is 11 residues. The V end was cut by 8 bases, the J end by 10 bases, with 13 bases between. In germline, CDR1 is MNHNY, CDR2 SVGAGI (reference sequence). This CDR3 is CASRLPGPQYF. DNA for the CDR3: TGTGCCAGCCGGCTACCGGGACCGCAGTATTTT.